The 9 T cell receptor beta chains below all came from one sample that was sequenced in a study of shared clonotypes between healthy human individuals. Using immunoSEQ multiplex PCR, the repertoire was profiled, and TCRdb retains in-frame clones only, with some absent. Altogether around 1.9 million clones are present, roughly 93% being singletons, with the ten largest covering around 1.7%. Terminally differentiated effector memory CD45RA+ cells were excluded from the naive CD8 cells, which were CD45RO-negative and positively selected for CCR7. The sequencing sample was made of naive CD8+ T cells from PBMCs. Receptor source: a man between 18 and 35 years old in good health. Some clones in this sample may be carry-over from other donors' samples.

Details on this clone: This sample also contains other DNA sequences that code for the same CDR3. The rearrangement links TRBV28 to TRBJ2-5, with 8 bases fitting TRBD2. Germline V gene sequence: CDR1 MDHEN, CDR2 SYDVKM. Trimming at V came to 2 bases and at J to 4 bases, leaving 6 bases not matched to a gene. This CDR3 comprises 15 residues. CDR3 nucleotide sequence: TGTGCCAGCAGTTTAGCGGGAGGCCCAGGAGAGACCCAGTACTTC. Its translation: CASSLAGGPGETQYF.

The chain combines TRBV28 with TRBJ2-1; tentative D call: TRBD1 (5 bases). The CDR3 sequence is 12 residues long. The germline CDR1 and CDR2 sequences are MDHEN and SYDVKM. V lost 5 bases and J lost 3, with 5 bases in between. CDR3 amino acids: CASSQGYNEQFF. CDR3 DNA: TGTGCCAGCAGTCAGGGCTACAATGAGCAGTTCTTC.

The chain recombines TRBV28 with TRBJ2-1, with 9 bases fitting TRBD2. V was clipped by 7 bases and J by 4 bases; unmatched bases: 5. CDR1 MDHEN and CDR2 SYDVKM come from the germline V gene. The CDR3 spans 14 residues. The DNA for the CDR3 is TGTGCCAGCAAGGTAGCGGGAGAATACAATGAGCAGTTCTTC. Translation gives CASKVAGEYNEQFF.

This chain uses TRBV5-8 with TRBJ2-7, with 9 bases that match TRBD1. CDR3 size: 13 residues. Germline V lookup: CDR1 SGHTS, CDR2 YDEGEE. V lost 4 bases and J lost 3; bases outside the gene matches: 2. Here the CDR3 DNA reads TGTGCCAGCAGCGGGGGACAGGGCTACGAGCAGTACTTC. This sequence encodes CASSGGQGYEQYF.

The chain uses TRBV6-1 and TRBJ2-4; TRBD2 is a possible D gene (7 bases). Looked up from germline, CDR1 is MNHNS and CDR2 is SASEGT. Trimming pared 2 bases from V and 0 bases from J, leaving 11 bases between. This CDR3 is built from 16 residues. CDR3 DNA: TGTGCCAGCAGTGAAAAGGGGGGGGTAGCCAAAAACATTCAGTACTTC. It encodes CASSEKGGVAKNIQYF.

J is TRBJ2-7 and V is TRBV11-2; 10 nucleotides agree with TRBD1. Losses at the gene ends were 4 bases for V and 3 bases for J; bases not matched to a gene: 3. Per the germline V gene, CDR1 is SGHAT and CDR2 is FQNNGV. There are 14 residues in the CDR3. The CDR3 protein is CASSWGQGSYEQYF. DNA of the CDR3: TGTGCCAGCAGCTGGGGACAGGGGAGCTACGAGCAGTACTTC.

The CDR3 loop reads CATPRGRKYEQFF. The CDR3 nucleotides are TGTGCCACCCCTCGGGGGAGGAAGTATGAGCAGTTCTTC. V and J are TRBV2 and TRBJ2-1; a weak D match, TRBD2 (6 bases). Germline V CDR1 and CDR2: SNHLY, FYNNEI. V dropped 10 bases and J dropped 8 bases, with 18 bases sitting between them. The CDR3 spans 13 residues. The complete variable domain, with remaining parts taken from reference TRBV2 and TRBJ2-1, reads EPEVTQTPSHQVTQMGQEVILRCVPISNHLYFYWYRQILGQKVEFLVSFYNNEISEKSEIFDDQFSVERPDGSNFTLKIRSTKLEDSAMYFCATPRGRKYEQFFGPGTRLTVL.

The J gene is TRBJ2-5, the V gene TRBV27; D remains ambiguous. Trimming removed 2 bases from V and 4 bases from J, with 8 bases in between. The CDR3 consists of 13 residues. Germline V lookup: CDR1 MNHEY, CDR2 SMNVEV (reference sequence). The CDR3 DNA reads TGTGCCAGCAGTTTACTACCCCCAGAGACCCAGTACTTC. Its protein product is CASSLLPPETQYF.

This CDR3 is CASSQTDGTPDTDTQYF. In nucleotides, the CDR3 is TGTGCCAGCAGTCAAACCGACGGGACCCCGGACACAGATACGCAGTATTTT. The rearrangement uses TRBV28 and TRBJ2-3; D is perhaps TRBD1 or TRBD2 (5 bases each). V lost 5 bases, J lost 2 bases, and 20 bases lay in between. From germline, CDR1 is MDHEN and CDR2 SYDVKM. The CDR3 runs 17 residues.